This T cell receptor (beta chain) derives from a study of PD-1 blockade in classical Hodgkin lymphoma. The time point denotes: cycle 4 day 1 (C4D1), after less than 7 weeks of nivolumab. Autologous stem cell transplantation was followed by relapse in every patient, and brentuximab vedotin exposure varied. This clone was recorded a few times. No antigen is known for it. Study-wide results and limits: By C4D1 there was a significant rise in CD4+ TCR diversity but not in CD8+ TCR diversity.

Profiling relied on immunoSEQ multiplex PCR, and the TCRdb table lists in-frame clones only, not all of them. The sample lists more than 90,000 clones, about three quarters occurring once. The sequence derives from a human donor with classical Hodgkin lymphoma. The sequencing here drew on peripheral blood mononuclear cells (PBMCs), taken before the fourth cycle of nivolumab.

CDR3 sequence (DNA): TGCGCCAGCAGCCAGGATCGGGCCGGGGTTCTTAAGGGGGGAGATGAAAAACTGTTTTTT. It translates to CASSQDRAGVLKGGDEKLFF. The chain links TRBV4-1 to TRBJ1-4; D may be TRBD1 (6 bases). This CDR3 region has 20 residues. In germline, CDR1 is MGHRA, CDR2 YSYEKL. V dropped 3 bases and J dropped 6 bases, with 29 bases sitting between them.